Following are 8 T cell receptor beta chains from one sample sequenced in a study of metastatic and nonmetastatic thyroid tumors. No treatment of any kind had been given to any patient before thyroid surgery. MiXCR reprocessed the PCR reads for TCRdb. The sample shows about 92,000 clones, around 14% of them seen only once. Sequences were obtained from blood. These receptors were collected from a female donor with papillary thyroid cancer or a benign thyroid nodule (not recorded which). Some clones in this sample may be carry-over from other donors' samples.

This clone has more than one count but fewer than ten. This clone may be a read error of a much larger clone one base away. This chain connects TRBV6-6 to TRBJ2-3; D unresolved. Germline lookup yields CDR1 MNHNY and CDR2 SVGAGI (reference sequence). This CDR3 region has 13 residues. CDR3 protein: CASSYRYTDAQYF. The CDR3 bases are TGTGCCAGCAGTTACCGGTACACAGATGCGCAGTATTTT.

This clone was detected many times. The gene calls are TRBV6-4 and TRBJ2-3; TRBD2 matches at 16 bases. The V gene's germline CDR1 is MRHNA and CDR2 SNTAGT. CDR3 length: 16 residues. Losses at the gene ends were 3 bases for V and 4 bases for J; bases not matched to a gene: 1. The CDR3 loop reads CASSEGTSGGADTQYF. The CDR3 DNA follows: TGTGCCAGCAGTGAGGGGACTAGCGGGGGGGCAGATACGCAGTATTTT.

CDR3 DNA: TGTGCCAGCAGCCAAGATGGGCGCTTGGGCCAAGCCAAAAACATTCAGTACTTC. It translates to CASSQDGRLGQAKNIQYF. J is TRBJ2-4 and V is TRBV14; D gene ambiguous. Germline V gene sequence: CDR1 SGHDN, CDR2 FVKESK. The CDR3 length is 18 residues. Trimming shortened V by 0 bases and J by 0 bases, and 15 bases separated the two germline ends.

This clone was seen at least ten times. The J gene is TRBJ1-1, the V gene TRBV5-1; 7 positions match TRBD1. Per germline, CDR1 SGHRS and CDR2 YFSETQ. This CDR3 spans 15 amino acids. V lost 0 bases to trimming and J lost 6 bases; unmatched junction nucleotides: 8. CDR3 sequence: CASSLAQGVVAEAFF. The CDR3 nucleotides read TGCGCCAGCAGCTTGGCTCAGGGGGTTGTCGCTGAAGCTTTCTTT.

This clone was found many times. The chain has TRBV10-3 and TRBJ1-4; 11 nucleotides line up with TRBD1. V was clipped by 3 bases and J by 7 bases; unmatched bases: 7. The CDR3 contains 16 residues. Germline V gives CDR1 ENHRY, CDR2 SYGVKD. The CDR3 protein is CAISEFGQGAGEKLFF. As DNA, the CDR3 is TGTGCCATCAGTGAATTTGGACAGGGGGCTGGTGAAAAACTGTTTTTT.

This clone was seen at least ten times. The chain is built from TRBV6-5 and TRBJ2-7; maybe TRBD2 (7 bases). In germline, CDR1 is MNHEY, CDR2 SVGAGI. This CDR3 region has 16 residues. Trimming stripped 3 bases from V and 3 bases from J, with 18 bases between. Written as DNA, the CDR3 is TGTGCCAGCAGTTATGGGGGGGCGAAACACGTCTACGAGCAGTACTTC. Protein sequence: CASSYGGAKHVYEQYF.

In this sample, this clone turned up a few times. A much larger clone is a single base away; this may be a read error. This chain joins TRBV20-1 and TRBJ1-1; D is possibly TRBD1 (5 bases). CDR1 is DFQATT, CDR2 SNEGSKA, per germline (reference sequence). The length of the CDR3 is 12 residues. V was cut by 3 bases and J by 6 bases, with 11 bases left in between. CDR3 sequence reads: CSASGTGAEAFF. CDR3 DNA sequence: TGCAGTGCTAGTGGGACCGGGGCTGAAGCTTTCTTT.

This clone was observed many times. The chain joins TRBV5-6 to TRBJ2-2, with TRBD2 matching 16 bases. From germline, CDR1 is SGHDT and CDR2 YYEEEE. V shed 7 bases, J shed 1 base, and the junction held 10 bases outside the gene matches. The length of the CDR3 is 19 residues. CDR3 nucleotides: TGTGCCAGCCTCGCATTGGGACTAGCGGGGGGGAGGAACACCGGGGAGCTGTTTTTT. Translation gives CASLALGLAGGRNTGELFF.